This note documents a single TCR beta chain sequence. Its antigen is currently unknown. These data belong to a study of shared clonotypes between healthy human individuals. General study points: The represented genetic and exposure-history diversity was limited by the small number of donors.

When replicate PCRs were run on unsorted PBMC, they used approximately 290 ng DNA, some 30,000 T cell genomes. Using immunoSEQ multiplex PCR, the repertoire was profiled, and TCRdb retains in-frame clones only, with some absent. The sample holds some 510,000 clones, 79% seen once. The germline CDR1 and CDR2 sequences are SQVTM and ANQGSEA. Trimming removed 5 bases from V and 5 bases from J; junction bases left unmatched: 2. The CDR3 is made up of 12 amino acids. The chain combines TRBV29-1 with TRBJ2-1; TRBD2 agrees at 8 bases. The clonotype comes from a woman aged 40 to 50 in good health. Some clones in this sample may be carry-over from other donors' samples. The sample consisted of PBMCs. CDR3 DNA sequence: TGCAGCGTTAATAGCGGGAACAATGAGCAGTTCTTC. Protein sequence: CSVNSGNNEQFF.